The present T cell receptor beta chain was sequenced within a study of T cells in localized non-small cell lung cancer. As concerns this clone: No antigen is known for it.

Libraries were prepared by immunoSEQ multiplex PCR; TCRdb keeps only in-frame clonotypes and omits some of them. The sample lists 50,000 or so clones, around 83% occurring once. Study conclusions and caveats: A denser population of T cells in blood accompanied longer overall survival. In uninvolved adjacent lung, T cell clonality reached its highest value, exceeding tumor.

CDR3 length: 13 amino acids. The V gene's germline CDR1 is MNHEY and CDR2 SMNVEV (reference sequence). The trim removed 8 bases at V and 8 bases at J, leaving 5 bases unmatched. The receptor was isolated from a female donor older than 55 with stage II squamous cell lung carcinoma. The sample consisted of peripheral blood, taken before any cancer treatment. The chain joins TRBV27 to TRBJ2-1; 11 nucleotides agree with TRBD2. CDR3 in amino acids: CASGLAGGDEQFF. CDR3 bases: TGTGCCAGCGGCCTAGCGGGGGGTGATGAGCAGTTCTTC.